This passage covers 20 T cell receptor beta chains from one sample sequenced in a study of OX40 agonist ivuxolimab in advanced cancers. The method was immunoSEQ multiplex PCR; TCRdb's version includes in-frame clones alone and lacks a portion of them. The repertoire includes 77,000 or so clones, less than 85% of them detected once, and approximately 0.51% sits in the top ten. This sample comprised CD4+ or CD8+ T cells sorted from blood, obtained in a trial of the OX40 agonist ivuxolimab. These TCRs come from an adult with an advanced solid tumor such as melanoma, head and neck, liver or kidney cancer.

The chain recombines TRBV29-1 with TRBJ2-1, with 7 bases identical to TRBD2. Trimming cost V 4 bases and J 4 bases; bases outside gene matches: 1. The germline V gene has CDR1 SQVTM and CDR2 ANQGSEA. CDR3 length equals 12 residues. The CDR3 sequence: CSVGGGYNEQFF. The CDR3 nucleotides are TGCAGCGTTGGGGGGGGATACAATGAGCAGTTCTTC.

This clone was found once. CDR3 in amino acids: CASSTNEKLFF. The DNA of the CDR3 is TGTGCCAGCTCTACAAATGAAAAACTGTTTTTT. This sequence joins TRBV18 and TRBJ1-4; D is uncertain. CDR1 KGHSH and CDR2 LQKENI come from the germline V gene. V lost 6 bases and J 5 bases, leaving 4 bases between the germline ends. The CDR3 has 11 amino acids.

V gene TRBV7-2 combines with J gene TRBJ1-1; 8 nucleotides line up with TRBD1. This CDR3 region has 15 residues. CDR1 is SGHTA, CDR2 FQGNSA, per germline. V lost 6 bases to trimming and J lost 8 bases; unmatched junction nucleotides: 14. The CDR3, as DNA: TGTGCCAGCAGTACTATATCAGGGGGCGCAAAGGAAGCTTTCTTT. Amino acids: CASSTISGGAKEAFF.

The table lists this clone with a few counts. The chain has TRBV5-1 and TRBJ2-5; 10 bases match TRBD2. CDR1 SGHRS and CDR2 YFSETQ come from the germline V gene. Trimming cost V 1 base and J 4 bases; bases outside gene matches: 7. The CDR3 length is 16 residues. CDR3 residues: CASSLMSGGAGETQYF. The DNA for the CDR3 is TGCGCCAGCAGCTTGATGAGCGGGGGGGCGGGAGAGACCCAGTACTTC.

For the CDR3, the DNA is TGTGCCAGCAGCTCCCTCAAAGCAGCAACAACCGGGGAGCTGTTTTTT. Its translation is CASSSLKAATTGELFF. The V and J genes are TRBV5-6 and TRBJ2-2; the D is unclear. This CDR3 region has 16 residues. Germline V lookup: CDR1 SGHDT, CDR2 YYEEEE. The V end was cut by 3 bases, the J end by 5 bases, with 17 bases between.

V usage is TRBV5-1 and J usage is TRBJ2-3, with 7 nucleotides matching TRBD1. The germline V gene has CDR1 SGHRS and CDR2 YFSETQ. The V and J ends lost 4 bases and 2 bases, in that order; junction bases with no gene match: 4. The CDR3 contains 14 residues. CDR3 bases: TGCGCCAGCAGCCTAGGACAGGCCACAGATACGCAGTATTTT. Its protein is CASSLGQATDTQYF.

The V and J genes are TRBV18 and TRBJ1-6; D remains unclear. Germline CDR1 is KGHSH and CDR2 is LQKENI. The CDR3 runs to 16 residues. The V and J ends lost 4 bases and 7 bases respectively, with 17 bases between them. CDR3 coding DNA: TGTGCCAGCTCACGACTTGGACTGACGGTGAATTCACCCCTCCACTTT. This sequence encodes CASSRLGLTVNSPLHF.

The chain is built from TRBV7-2 and TRBJ2-3, with D perhaps assigned TRBD1 or TRBD2 (7 bases each). V was trimmed by 3 bases and J by 5 bases, leaving 15 bases between them. Germline CDR1 reads SGHTA; CDR2 reads FQGNSA. CDR3 length: 15 amino acids. CDR3 nucleotide sequence: TGTGCCAGCAGCTTCCAGGGGGGGGTCGTAGATACGCAGTATTTT. This gives the protein CASSFQGGVVDTQYF.

This rearrangement joins TRBV5-4 to TRBJ2-3, with D possibly being TRBD1 or TRBD2 (5 bases each). Germline values: CDR1 SGHNT, CDR2 YYREEE (reference sequence). This CDR3 has 16 amino acids. V lost 0 bases, J lost 8 bases, and 19 bases lay in between. Written as DNA, the CDR3 is TGTGCCAGCAGCTTGGGGGGGAAGCGGCCTTTTGGTACGCAGTATTTT. Translated: CASSLGGKRPFGTQYF.

This clone was counted only a few times. The V and J genes are TRBV30 and TRBJ1-2, with 8 bases fitting TRBD1. The CDR3 covers 12 residues. V shed 5 bases and J 4 bases; nucleotides not matched to a gene: 3. CDR1 is GTSNPN, CDR2 SVGIG, per germline (reference sequence). The CDR3, as DNA: TGTGCCTGGTCGACAGGGGCCTATGGCTACACCTTC. Protein: CAWSTGAYGYTF. The full variable domain, completed using reference TRBV30 and TRBJ1-2, is SQTIHQWPATLVQPVGSPLSLECTVEGTSNPNLYWYRQAAGRGLQLLFYSVGIGQISSEVPQNLSASRPQDRQFILSSKKLLLSDSGFYLCAWSTGAYGYTFGSGTRLTVV.

The rearrangement joins TRBV19 to TRBJ1-1; D might be TRBD1 (5 bases). The CDR3 covers 13 residues. Trimming took 10 bases from V and 3 from J, leaving 15 bases between them. Per germline, CDR1 LNHDA and CDR2 SQIVND (reference sequence). DNA for the CDR3: TGTGCCACATGGGGGGGATGGGACACTGAAGCTTTCTTT. Its translation is CATWGGWDTEAFF.

This clone was counted once. V gene TRBV7-3 combines with J gene TRBJ2-7; 10 positions agree with TRBD1. After removal of 4 bases from V and 6 bases from J, the junction contained 6 bases not matched to a gene. This CDR3 is built from 14 residues. Germline CDR1 and CDR2: SGHTA and FQGTGA. Here the CDR3 DNA reads TGTGCCAGCAGCTGGACAGGGGGAGGGGGCGAGCAGTACTTC. Translation gives CASSWTGGGGEQYF.

The chain joins TRBV7-2 to TRBJ2-5; maybe TRBD2 (6 bases). Trimming shortened V by 5 bases and J by 2 bases, and 9 bases separated the two germline ends. The CDR3 runs 13 residues. Germline assignment: CDR1 SGHTA and CDR2 FQGNSA. CDR3 loop: CASSRGIQETQYF. CDR3 DNA sequence: TGTGCCAGCAGCCGGGGGATTCAAGAGACCCAGTACTTC.

The rearrangement uses TRBV10-3 and TRBJ2-7; D is ambiguous. This CDR3 contains 11 residues. Trimming removed 7 bases at V and 7 bases at J, with 11 bases between. Looked up from germline, CDR1 is ENHRY and CDR2 is SYGVKD. The CDR3 reads CAIKASREQYF. The CDR3 DNA reads as TGTGCCATCAAAGCGTCACGGGAGCAGTACTTC.

With regard to this clone: In the same sample, other DNA sequences code for this CDR3. This sequence joins TRBV18 and TRBJ1-5; D might be TRBD1 (5 bases). Germline V gene lookup returns CDR1 KGHSH and CDR2 LQKENI. This CDR3 has 13 amino acids. V was shortened by 3 bases and J by 4 bases, with 7 bases between the two germline ends. The CDR3 sequence is CASSPDRNQPQHF. CDR3 in DNA: TGTGCCAGCTCACCTGACAGAAATCAGCCCCAGCATTTT.

The gene calls are TRBV4-2 and TRBJ1-5, with D perhaps TRBD1 (5 bases). This CDR3 has 16 residues. V was cut by 0 bases and J by 9 bases, with 18 bases left in between. CDR1 is LGHNA and CDR2 is YNFKEQ in the germline V gene. This chain's CDR3 is CASSQDGVGGKGPQHF. As DNA, the CDR3 is TGTGCCAGCAGCCAAGATGGGGTCGGGGGGAAAGGGCCCCAGCATTTT.

The gene calls are TRBV28 and TRBJ1-5, with a tentative D call TRBD1 (6 bases). The germline CDR1 and CDR2 sequences are MDHEN and SYDVKM. The CDR3 has 12 residues. V shed 9 bases and J shed 4 bases, with 10 bases lying between them. The CDR3 DNA follows: TGTGCCAGTCGACAGGAGAATCAGCCCCAGCATTTT. Encoded protein: CASRQENQPQHF.

The rearrangement joins TRBV4-1 to TRBJ1-5; 12 bases agree with TRBD1. The V segment lost 4 bases and the J segment 5 bases; nucleotides outside the gene matches: 9. Per the germline V gene, CDR1 is MGHRA and CDR2 is YSYEKL. CDR3 length equals 17 residues. As DNA, the CDR3 is TGCGCCAGCAGCCCTCAACCGGGACAGGGGGCGGATCAGCCCCAGCATTTT. Protein sequence: CASSPQPGQGADQPQHF.

This clone was recorded only once. V and J are TRBV2 and TRBJ2-1, with no clear D. V was pared by 4 bases and J by 10 bases, with 8 bases between. The CDR3 contains 11 residues. In germline, CDR1 is SNHLY, CDR2 FYNNEI. CDR3 protein: CASSVVEEQFF. For the CDR3, the DNA is TGTGCCAGCAGTGTGGTGGAAGAGCAGTTCTTC. Using reference TRBV2 and TRBJ2-1 for the parts outside the CDR3, the full variable domain is EPEVTQTPSHQVTQMGQEVILRCVPISNHLYFYWYRQILGQKVEFLVSFYNNEISEKSEIFDDQFSVERPDGSNFTLKIRSTKLEDSAMYFCASSVVEEQFFGPGTRLTVL.

The chain carries TRBV7-3 and TRBJ1-1; D is unresolved. The CDR3 runs 14 residues. V was trimmed by 2 bases and J by 1 base, leaving 8 bases between them. Germline lookup yields CDR1 SGHTA and CDR2 FQGTGA. The CDR3 reads CASSLGVKNTEAFF. CDR3 nucleotides: TGTGCCAGCAGCTTAGGGGTCAAGAACACTGAAGCTTTCTTT.